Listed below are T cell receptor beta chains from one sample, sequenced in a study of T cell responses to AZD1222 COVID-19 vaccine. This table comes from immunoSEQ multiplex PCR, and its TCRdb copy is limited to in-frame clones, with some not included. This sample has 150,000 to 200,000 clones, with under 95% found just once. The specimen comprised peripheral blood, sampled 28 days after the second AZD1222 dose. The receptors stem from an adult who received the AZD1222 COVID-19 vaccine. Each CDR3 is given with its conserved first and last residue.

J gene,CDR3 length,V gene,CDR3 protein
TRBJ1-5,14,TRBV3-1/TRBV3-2,CASSQDFRDKPQHF
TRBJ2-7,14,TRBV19,CASRATGESYEQYF
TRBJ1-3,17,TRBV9,CASSVGPGQRLGNTIYF
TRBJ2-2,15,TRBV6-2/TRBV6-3,CASTPRDRDTGELFF
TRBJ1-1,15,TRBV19,CASSIDGGMNTEAFF
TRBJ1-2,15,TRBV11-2,CASSLDGNSNYGYTF
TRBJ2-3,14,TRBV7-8,CASSRERSPDTQYF
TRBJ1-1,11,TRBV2,CASSTRAEAFF
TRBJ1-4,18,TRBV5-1,CASSSRGDRGYTNEKLFF
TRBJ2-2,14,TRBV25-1,CASSLWSNTGELFF
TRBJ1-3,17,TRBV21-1,CASSKAEGRSSGNTIYF
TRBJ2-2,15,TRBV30,CAWSQREGQAGELFF
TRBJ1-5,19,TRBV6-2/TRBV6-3,CASSPNLSGVPKANQPQHF
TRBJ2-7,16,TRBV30,CAWAPRTSGDSYEQYF
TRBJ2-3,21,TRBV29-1,CSVRTPGLAGDGHQNTDTQYF
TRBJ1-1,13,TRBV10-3,CAISEGGSTEAFF
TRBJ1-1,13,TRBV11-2,CASSLAENTEAFF
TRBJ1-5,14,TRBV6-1,CASSEPTGSQPQHF
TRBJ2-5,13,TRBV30,CAWSGGTAETQYF
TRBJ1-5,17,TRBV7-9,CASSLAGTGGANQPQHF
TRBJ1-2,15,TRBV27,CASSPVWDRVIGYTF
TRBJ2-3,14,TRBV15,CATSRGDSTDTQYF
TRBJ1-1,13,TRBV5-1,CASCRDLNTEAFF
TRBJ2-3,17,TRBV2,CASSPAGGALEADTQYF
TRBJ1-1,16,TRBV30,CAWSAYPGTLNTEAFF
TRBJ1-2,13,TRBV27,CASRPVGSYGYTF
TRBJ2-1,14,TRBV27,CASSLGSPNNEQFF
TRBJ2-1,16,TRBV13,CASTAPDRADFNEQFF
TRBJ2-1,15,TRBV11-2,CASSPVRGSVSEQFF
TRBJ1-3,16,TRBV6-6,CASSYRGPSSGNTIYF
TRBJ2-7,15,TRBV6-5,CASSYHRQGYYEQYF
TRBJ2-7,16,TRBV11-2,CASSLNWLAETYEQYF
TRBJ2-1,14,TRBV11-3,CASSLGGSYNEQFF
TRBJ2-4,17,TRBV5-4,CASSLGAAPEVKNIQYF
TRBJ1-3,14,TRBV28,CASKLQGPGNTIYF
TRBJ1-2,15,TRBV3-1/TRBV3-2,CASSQADRGYYGYTF
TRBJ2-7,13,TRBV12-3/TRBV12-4,CASSSGQRYEQYF
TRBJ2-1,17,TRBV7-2,CASSLALRAGGYNEQFF
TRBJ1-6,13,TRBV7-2,CASSLRPGSPLHF
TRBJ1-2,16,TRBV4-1,CASSQGRDRPDYGYTF
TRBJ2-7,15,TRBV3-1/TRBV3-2,CASSPLRDRSYEQYF
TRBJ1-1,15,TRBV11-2,CASSYGTGAGTEAFF
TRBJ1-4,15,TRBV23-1,CASTYPRESNEKLFF
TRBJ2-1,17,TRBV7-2,CASSLALGSGRINEQFF
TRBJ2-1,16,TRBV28,CASSLLTTGPHNEQFF
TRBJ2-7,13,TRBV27,CATRGPRPYEQYF
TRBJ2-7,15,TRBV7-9,CASSFTTGGAYEQYF
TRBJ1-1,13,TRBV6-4,CASRNEENTEAFF
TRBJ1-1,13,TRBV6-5,CASTGTVNTEAFF
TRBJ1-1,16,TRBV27,CASSLWAGVGLTEAFF
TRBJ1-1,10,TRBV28,CASHQREAFF
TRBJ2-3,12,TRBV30,CAWSAGSDTQYF
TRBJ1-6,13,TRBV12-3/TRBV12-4,CASTMGPGAPLHF
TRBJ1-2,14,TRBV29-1,CSVAFDRGSHGYTF
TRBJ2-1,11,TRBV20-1,CSASTREPTFF
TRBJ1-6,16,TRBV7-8,CASTPRGLTYNSPLHF
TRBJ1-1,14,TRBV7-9,CASRSRGGNTEAFF
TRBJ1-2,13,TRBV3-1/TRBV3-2,CASSLGQNYGYTF
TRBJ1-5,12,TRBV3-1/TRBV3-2,CASSHEPGPQHF
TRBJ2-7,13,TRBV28,CASSFDRTYEQYF